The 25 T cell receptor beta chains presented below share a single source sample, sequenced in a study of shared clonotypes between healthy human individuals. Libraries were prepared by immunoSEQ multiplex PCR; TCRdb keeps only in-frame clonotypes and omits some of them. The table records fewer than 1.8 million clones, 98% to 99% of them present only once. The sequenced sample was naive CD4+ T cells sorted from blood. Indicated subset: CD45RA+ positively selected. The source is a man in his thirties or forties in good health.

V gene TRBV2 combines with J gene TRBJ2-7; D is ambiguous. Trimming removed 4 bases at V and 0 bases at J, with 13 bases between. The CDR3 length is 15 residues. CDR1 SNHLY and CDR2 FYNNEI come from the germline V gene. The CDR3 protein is CASSAEHPSSYEQYF. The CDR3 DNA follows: TGTGCCAGCAGTGCAGAACATCCGAGCTCCTACGAGCAGTACTTC. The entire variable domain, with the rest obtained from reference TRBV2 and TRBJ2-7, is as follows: EPEVTQTPSHQVTQMGQEVILRCVPISNHLYFYWYRQILGQKVEFLVSFYNNEISEKSEIFDDQFSVERPDGSNFTLKIRSTKLEDSAMYFCASSAEHPSSYEQYFGPGTRLTVT.

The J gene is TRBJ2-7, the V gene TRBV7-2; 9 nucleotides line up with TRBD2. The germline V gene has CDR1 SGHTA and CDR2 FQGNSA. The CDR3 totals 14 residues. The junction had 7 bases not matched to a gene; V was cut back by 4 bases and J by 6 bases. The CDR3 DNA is TGTGCCAGCAGCTACCAGACTAGCGGAGGCGAGCAGTACTTC. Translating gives CASSYQTSGGEQYF.

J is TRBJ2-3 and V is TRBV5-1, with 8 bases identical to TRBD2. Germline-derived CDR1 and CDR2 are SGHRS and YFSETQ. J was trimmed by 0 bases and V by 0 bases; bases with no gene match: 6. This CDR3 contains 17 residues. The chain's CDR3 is CASSLGLTSASTDTQYF. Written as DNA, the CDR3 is TGCGCCAGCAGCTTGGGCCTGACTAGCGCCAGCACAGATACGCAGTATTTT.

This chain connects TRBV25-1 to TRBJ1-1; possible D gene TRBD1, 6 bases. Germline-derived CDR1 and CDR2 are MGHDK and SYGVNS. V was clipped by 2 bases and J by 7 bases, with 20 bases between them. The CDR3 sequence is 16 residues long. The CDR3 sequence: CASSEGPLTGTLEAFF. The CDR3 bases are TGTGCCAGCAGTGAAGGCCCCCTGACAGGTACCCTTGAAGCTTTCTTT. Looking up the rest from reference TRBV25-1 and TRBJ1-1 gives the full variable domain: EADIYQTPRYLVIGTGKKITLECSQTMGHDKMYWYQQDPGMELHLIHYSYGVNSTEKGDLSSESTVSRIRTEHFPLTLESARPSHTSQYLCASSEGPLTGTLEAFFGQGTRLTVV.

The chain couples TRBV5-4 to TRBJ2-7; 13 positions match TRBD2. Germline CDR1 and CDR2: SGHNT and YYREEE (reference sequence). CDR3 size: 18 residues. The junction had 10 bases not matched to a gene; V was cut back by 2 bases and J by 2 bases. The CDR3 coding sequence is TGTGCCAGCAGCTTTTCATCCCGGACTAGCGGGGGAGCCTACGAGCAGTACTTC. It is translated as CASSFSSRTSGGAYEQYF.

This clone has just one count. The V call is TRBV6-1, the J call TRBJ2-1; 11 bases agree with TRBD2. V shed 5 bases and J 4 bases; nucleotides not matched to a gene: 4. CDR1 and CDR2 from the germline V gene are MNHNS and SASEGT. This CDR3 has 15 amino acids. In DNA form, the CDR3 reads TGTGCCAGCAGTACTGGGACTAGCGGATACAATGAGCAGTTCTTC. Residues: CASSTGTSGYNEQFF.

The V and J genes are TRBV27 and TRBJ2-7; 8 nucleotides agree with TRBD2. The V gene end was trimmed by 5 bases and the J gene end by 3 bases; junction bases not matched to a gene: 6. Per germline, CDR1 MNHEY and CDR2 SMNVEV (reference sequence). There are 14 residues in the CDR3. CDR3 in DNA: TGTGCCAGCAGTATACGGGCGGGAGGCTACGAGCAGTACTTC. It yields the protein CASSIRAGGYEQYF.

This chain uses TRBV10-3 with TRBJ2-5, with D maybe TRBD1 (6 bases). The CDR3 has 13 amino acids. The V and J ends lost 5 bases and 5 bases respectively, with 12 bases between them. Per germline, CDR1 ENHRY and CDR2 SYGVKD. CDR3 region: CAISTGYGETQYF. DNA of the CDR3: TGTGCCATCAGTACAGGGTACGGGGAGACCCAGTACTTC.

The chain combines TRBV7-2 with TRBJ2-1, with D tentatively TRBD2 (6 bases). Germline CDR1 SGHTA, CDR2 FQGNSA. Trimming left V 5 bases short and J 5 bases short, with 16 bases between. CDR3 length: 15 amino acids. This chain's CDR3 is CASSLGLLGHNEQFF. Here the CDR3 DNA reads TGTGCCAGCAGCCTAGGACTATTGGGCCACAATGAGCAGTTCTTC.

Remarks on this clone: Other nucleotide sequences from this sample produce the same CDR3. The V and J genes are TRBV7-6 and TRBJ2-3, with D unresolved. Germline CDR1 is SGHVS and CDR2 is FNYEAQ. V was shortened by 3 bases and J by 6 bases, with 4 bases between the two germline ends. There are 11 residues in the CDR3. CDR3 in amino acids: CASSFGDTQYF. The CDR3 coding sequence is TGTGCCAGCAGCTTTGGTGATACGCAGTATTTT.

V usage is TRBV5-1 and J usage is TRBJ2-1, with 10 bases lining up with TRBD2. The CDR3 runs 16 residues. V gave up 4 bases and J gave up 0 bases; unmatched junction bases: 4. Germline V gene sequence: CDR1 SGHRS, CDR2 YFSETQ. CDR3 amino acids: CASSRGLANSYNEQFF. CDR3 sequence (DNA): TGCGCCAGCAGCAGGGGACTAGCGAACTCCTACAATGAGCAGTTCTTC.

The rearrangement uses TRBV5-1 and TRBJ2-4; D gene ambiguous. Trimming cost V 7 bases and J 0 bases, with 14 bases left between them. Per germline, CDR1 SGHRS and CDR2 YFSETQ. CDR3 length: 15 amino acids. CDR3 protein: CASPPSELAKNIQYF. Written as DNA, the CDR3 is TGCGCCAGCCCTCCTTCGGAACTAGCCAAAAACATTCAGTACTTC.

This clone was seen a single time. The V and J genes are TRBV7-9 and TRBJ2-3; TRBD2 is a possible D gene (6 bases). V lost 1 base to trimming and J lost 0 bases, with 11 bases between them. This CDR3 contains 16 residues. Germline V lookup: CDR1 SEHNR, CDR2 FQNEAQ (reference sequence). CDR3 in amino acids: CASSLGAGFSTDTQYF. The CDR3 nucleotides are TGTGCCAGCAGCTTAGGTGCGGGATTTAGCACAGATACGCAGTATTTT. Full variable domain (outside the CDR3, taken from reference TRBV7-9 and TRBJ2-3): DTGVSQNPRHKITKRGQNVTFRCDPISEHNRLYWYRQTLGQGPEFLTYFQNEAQLEKSRLLSDRFSAERPKGSFSTLEIQRTEQGDSAMYLCASSLGAGFSTDTQYFGPGTRLTVL.

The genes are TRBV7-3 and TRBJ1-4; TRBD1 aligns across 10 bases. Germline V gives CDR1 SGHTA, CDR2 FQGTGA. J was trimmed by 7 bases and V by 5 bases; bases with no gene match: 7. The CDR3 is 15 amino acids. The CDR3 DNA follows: TGTGCCAGCAGCCAGACAGGGGGCCCGTTTGAAAAACTGTTTTTT. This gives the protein CASSQTGGPFEKLFF.

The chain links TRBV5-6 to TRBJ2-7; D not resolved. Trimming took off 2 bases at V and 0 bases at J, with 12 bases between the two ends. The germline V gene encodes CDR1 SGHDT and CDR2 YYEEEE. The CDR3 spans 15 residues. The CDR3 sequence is CASSFLALSSYEQYF. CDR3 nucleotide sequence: TGTGCCAGCAGCTTTTTGGCGCTTAGCTCCTACGAGCAGTACTTC.

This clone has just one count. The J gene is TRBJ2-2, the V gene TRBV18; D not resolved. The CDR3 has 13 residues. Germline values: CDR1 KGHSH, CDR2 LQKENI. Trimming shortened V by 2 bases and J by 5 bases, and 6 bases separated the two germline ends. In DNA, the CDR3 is TGTGCCAGCTCACCAGACATAACCGGGGAGCTGTTTTTT. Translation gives CASSPDITGELFF.

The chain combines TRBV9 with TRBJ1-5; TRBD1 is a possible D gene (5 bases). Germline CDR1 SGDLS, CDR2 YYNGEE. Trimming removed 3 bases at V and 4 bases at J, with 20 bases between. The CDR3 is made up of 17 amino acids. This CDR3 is CASSGGQGTGPNQPQHF. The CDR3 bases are TGTGCCAGCAGCGGAGGCCAGGGAACTGGGCCTAATCAGCCCCAGCATTTT.

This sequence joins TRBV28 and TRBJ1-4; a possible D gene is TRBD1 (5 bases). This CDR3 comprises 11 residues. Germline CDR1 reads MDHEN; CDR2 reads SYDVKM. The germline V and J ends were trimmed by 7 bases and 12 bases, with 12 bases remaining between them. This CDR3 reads CASTLRGQLFF. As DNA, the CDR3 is TGTGCCAGCACCTTGAGGGGACAACTGTTTTTT.

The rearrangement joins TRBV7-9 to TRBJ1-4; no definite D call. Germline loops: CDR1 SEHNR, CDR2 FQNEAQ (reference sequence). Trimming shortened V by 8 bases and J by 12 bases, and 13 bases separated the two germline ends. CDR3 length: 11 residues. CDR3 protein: CASYKNDELFF. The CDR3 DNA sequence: TGTGCCAGCTATAAAAATGATGAACTGTTTTTT.

As DNA, the CDR3 is TGTGCCACCAGCAGAGTCGAAGATACGCAGTATTTT. As protein: CATSRVEDTQYF. The J gene is TRBJ2-3, the V gene TRBV15; D is undetermined. Germline assignment: CDR1 LNHNV and CDR2 YYDKDF (reference sequence). Trimming stripped 1 base from V and 5 bases from J, with 4 bases between. This CDR3 is 12 amino acids long.

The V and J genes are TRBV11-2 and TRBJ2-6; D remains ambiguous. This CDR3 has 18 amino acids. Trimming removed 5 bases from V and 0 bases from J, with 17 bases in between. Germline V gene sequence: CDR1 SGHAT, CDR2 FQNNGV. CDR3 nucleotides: TGTGCCAGCAGCATAGTTTCCATAGGTTTCTCTGGGGCCAACGTCCTGACTTTC. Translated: CASSIVSIGFSGANVLTF.

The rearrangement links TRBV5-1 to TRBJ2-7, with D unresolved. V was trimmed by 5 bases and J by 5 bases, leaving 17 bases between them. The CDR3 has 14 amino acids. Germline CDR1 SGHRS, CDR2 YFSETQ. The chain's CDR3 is CASSRDLPSDEQYF. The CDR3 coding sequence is TGCGCCAGCAGTCGAGACCTACCCAGCGACGAGCAGTACTTC.

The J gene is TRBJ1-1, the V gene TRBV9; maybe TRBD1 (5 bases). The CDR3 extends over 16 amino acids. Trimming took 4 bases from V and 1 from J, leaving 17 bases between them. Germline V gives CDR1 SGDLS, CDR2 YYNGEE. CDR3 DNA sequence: TGTGCCAGCAGCCCTAAGGAGGGGCTCAAGAACACTGAAGCTTTCTTT. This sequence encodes CASSPKEGLKNTEAFF.

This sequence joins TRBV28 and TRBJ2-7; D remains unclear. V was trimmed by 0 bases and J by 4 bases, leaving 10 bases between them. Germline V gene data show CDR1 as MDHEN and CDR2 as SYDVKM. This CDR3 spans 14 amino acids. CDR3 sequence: CASSLWSRIYEQYF. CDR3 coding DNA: TGTGCCAGCAGTTTATGGAGCCGAATTTACGAGCAGTACTTC.

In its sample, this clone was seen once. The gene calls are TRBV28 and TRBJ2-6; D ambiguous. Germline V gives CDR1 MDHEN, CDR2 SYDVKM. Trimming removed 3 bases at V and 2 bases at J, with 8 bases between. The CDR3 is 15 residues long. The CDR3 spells CASSFGKTGANVLTF. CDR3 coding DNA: TGTGCCAGCAGTTTTGGCAAAACTGGGGCCAACGTCCTGACTTTC.